This T cell receptor beta chain was sequenced in a study of T-cell reconstitution after alpha-beta-depleted transplantation in children. This clonotype was counted ten times or more. V was shortened by 5 bases and J by 4 bases, with 11 bases between the two germline ends. The V gene's germline CDR1 is SQVTM and CDR2 ANQGSEA. The CDR3 is 12 residues long. Preparation of the TCRbeta library involved a method that used unique molecular identifiers. TCRdb reprocessed the PCR reads with MiXCR, giving one entry per CDR3 protein. The sample includes over 150,000 distinct CDR3 sequences, approximately 6.6% of them seen just once.

This material consisted of PBMCs from the stem cell graft donor, taken from the stem cell graft. The TCR sequence derives from a human donor who donated a stem cell graft to a child with Wiskott-Aldrich syndrome. The chain employs TRBV29-1 and TRBJ2-5; no clear D. The CDR3 bases are TGCAGCGTTAATCTGGGGTCAGAGACCCAGTACTTC. Residues: CSVNLGSETQYF. The full variable domain, with the rest looked up from reference TRBV29-1 and TRBJ2-5, is SAVISQKPSRDICQRGTSLTIQCQVDSQVTMMFWYRQQPGQSLTLIATANQGSEATYESGFVIDKFPISRPNLTFSTLTVSNMSPEDSSIYLCSVNLGSETQYFGPGTRLLVL.